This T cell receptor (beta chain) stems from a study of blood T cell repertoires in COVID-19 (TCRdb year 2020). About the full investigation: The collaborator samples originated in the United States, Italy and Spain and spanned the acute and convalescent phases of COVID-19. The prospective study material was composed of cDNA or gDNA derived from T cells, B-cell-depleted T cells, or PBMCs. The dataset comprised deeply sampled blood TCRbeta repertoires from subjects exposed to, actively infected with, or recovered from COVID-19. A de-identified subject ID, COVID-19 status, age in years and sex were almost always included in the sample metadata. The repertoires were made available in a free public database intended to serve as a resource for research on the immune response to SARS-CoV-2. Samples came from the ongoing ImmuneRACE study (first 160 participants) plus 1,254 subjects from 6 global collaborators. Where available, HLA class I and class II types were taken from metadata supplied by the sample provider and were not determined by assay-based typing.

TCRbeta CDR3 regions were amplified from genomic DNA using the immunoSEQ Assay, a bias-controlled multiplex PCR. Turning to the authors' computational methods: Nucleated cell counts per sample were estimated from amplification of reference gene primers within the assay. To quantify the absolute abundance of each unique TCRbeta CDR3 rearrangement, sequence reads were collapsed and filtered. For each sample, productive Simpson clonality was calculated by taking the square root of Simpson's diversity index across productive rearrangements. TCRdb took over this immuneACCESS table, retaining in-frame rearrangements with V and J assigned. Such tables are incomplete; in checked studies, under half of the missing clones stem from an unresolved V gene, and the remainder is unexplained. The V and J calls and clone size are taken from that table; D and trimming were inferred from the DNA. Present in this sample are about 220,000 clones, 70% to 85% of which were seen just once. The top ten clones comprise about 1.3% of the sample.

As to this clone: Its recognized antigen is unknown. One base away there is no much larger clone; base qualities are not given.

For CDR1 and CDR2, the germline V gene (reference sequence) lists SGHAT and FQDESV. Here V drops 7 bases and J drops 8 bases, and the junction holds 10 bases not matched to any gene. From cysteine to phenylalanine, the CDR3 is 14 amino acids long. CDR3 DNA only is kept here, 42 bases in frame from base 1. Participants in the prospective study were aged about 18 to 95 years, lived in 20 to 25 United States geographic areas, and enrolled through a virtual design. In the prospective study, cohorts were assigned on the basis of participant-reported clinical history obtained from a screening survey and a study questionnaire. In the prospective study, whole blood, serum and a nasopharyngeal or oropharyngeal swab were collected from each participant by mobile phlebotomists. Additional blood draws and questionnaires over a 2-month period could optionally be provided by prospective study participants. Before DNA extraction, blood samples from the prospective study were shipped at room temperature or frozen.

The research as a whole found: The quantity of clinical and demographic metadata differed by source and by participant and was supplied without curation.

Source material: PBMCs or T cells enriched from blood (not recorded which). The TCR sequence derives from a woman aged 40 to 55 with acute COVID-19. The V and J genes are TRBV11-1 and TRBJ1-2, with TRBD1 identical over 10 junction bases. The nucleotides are TGTGCCAGCACCGCGGGGGACAGGGGTGAAGGCTACACCTTC. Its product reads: CASTAGDRGEGYTF.